A single sample is the source of the 3 T cell receptor beta chains below, sequenced in a study of T cell repertoires in cytomegalovirus infection. TCRdb itself ran the reads through MiXCR, one entry per CDR3 protein. The sample carries almost 300,000 distinct CDR3 sequences, around 9.6% recorded once. Sequenced sample: PBMCs. The receptors here all came from a human donor in good health (CMV status not recorded). Some clones in this sample may be carry-over from other donors' samples.

The chain has TRBV5-6 and TRBJ1-2; TRBD1 aligns across 8 bases. V shed 4 bases and J 6 bases; nucleotides not matched to a gene: 14. CDR1 and CDR2 from the germline V gene are SGHDT and YYEEEE. This CDR3 comprises 16 residues. CDR3 in amino acids: CASSVGDRQRMHGYTF. The DNA of the CDR3 is TGTGCCAGCAGCGTGGGGGACAGGCAGAGAATGCATGGCTACACCTTC.

This clonotype was seen ten or more times. The rearrangement joins TRBV20-1 to TRBJ2-6, with D possibly TRBD1 on 6 matching bases. The V gene's germline CDR1 is DFQATT and CDR2 SNEGSKA (reference sequence). CDR3 size: 14 residues. The V end was cut by 4 bases, the J end by 4 bases, with 11 bases between. The DNA for the CDR3 is TGCAGTGCTATAGACAGGTCGGGGGCCAACGTCCTGACTTTC. Translated: CSAIDRSGANVLTF.

This clonotype was observed a handful of times. The rearrangement uses TRBV11-1 and TRBJ2-1; 8 bases match TRBD1. Germline assignment: CDR1 SGHAT and CDR2 FQDESV (reference sequence). Trimming at V came to 5 bases and at J to 10 bases, leaving 7 bases not matched to a gene. There are 13 residues in the CDR3. As DNA, the CDR3 is TGTGCCAGCAGCGCCGACAGGGGTGGCGAGCAGTTCTTC. This sequence encodes CASSADRGGEQFF.